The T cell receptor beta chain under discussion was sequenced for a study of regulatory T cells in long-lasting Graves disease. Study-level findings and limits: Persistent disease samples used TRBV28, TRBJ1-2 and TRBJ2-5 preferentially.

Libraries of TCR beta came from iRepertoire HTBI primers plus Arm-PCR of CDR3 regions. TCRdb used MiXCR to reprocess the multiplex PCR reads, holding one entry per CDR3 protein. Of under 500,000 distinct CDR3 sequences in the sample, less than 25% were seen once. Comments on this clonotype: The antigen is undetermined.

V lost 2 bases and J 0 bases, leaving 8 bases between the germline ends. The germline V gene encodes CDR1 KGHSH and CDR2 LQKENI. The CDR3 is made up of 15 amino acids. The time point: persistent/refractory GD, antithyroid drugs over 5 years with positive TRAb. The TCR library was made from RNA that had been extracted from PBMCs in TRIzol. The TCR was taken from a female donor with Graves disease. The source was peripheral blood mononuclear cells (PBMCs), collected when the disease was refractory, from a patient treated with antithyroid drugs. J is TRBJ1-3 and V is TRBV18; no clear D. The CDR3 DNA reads TGTGCCAGCTCACCAGCACTTGGCTCTGGAAACACCATATATTTT. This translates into CASSPALGSGNTIYF.